The 18 T cell receptor beta chains in this list originate from one sample, sequenced in a study of cytomegalovirus exposure and HLA in healthy donors. PCR primers comprised 60 Vbeta and 13 Jbeta primers. Sequenced by immunoSEQ multiplex PCR; TCRdb stores in-frame clones only, minus some. The sample has around 99,000 clones; more than 65% are singletons. Sequenced sample: PBMCs. The receptors here all came from a male donor in good health and CMV-seronegative.

V and J are TRBV5-1 and TRBJ2-7; D perhaps matches TRBD2 (5 bases). V was shortened by 1 base and J by 4 bases, with 15 bases between the two germline ends. CDR3 length equals 15 residues. In germline, CDR1 is SGHRS, CDR2 YFSETQ. CDR3 nucleotides: TGCGCCAGCAGCTTGTCGGTCGATAGCGTGTACGAGCAGTACTTC. Translation gives CASSLSVDSVYEQYF.

CDR3 bases: TGTGCCAGCAGCTCCGGACCCCCGGGAGCCGAGCAGTACTTC. Encoded protein: CASSSGPPGAEQYF. The chain carries TRBV7-9 and TRBJ2-7; tentatively, D is TRBD2 (6 bases). Looked up from germline, CDR1 is SEHNR and CDR2 is FQNEAQ (reference sequence). V was trimmed by 4 bases and J by 6 bases, leaving 16 bases between them. This CDR3 spans 14 amino acids.

This clone was observed a few times. The V and J genes are TRBV4-1 and TRBJ2-5; 10 positions agree with TRBD2. The junction had 4 bases not matched to a gene; V was cut back by 3 bases and J by 0 bases. The CDR3 totals 16 residues. The germline CDR1 and CDR2 sequences are MGHRA and YSYEKL. Here the CDR3 reads CASSHGLAVDQETQYF. CDR3 sequence (DNA): TGCGCCAGCAGCCACGGACTAGCGGTGGACCAAGAGACCCAGTACTTC.

The chain employs TRBV5-1 and TRBJ1-1; tentative D call: TRBD1 (6 bases). The CDR3 runs to 14 residues. The V and J ends lost 3 bases and 11 bases respectively, with 20 bases between them. CDR1 and CDR2 from the germline V gene are SGHRS and YFSETQ. The CDR3 coding sequence is TGCGCCAGCAGCTCGGCCCTGGACAGAGGGGGTGCTTTCTTT. Translated: CASSSALDRGGAFF.

The chain uses TRBV29-1 and TRBJ1-1; perhaps TRBD1 as D (5 bases). The CDR3 is 15 amino acids. Trimming stripped 0 bases from V and 5 bases from J, with 16 bases between. In germline, CDR1 is SQVTM, CDR2 ANQGSEA. In DNA form, the CDR3 reads TGCAGCGTTGAAGATCGTTGGGGCAGCACGACTGAAGCTTTCTTT. Translated: CSVEDRWGSTTEAFF.

This chain connects TRBV30 to TRBJ1-3; 7 bases match TRBD1. Germline CDR1 and CDR2: GTSNPN and SVGIG (reference sequence). V shed 8 bases and J 2 bases; nucleotides not matched to a gene: 9. The CDR3 consists of 14 residues. DNA for the CDR3: TGTGCCGGAACAGGGGAGTGGGCTGGAAACACCATATATTTT. Its translation: CAGTGEWAGNTIYF.

V usage is TRBV7-3 and J usage is TRBJ2-1, with 10 bases lining up with TRBD1. The CDR3 extends over 17 amino acids. Per germline, CDR1 SGHTA and CDR2 FQGTGA. V shed 6 bases, J shed 7 bases, and the junction held 15 bases outside the gene matches. The CDR3 sequence: CASSNSWTGGPSNEQFF. The DNA of the CDR3 is TGTGCCAGCAGTAATAGCTGGACAGGGGGGCCATCGAATGAGCAGTTCTTC. Complete variable domain (other parts from reference TRBV7-3 and TRBJ2-1): GAGVSQTPSNKVTEKGKYVELRCDPISGHTALYWYRQSLGQGPEFLIYFQGTGAADDSGLPNDRFFAVRPEGSVSTLKIQRTERGDSAVYLCASSNSWTGGPSNEQFFGPGTRLTVL.

The chain carries TRBV5-4 and TRBJ1-3, with a possible D match to TRBD1 (6 bases). The CDR3 is made up of 15 amino acids. Deletions cut 4 bases from V and 2 bases from J, with 13 bases between. Germline CDR1 SGHNT, CDR2 YYREEE (reference sequence). The CDR3 nucleotides read TGTGCCAGCAGCCCGGACAGAGTTCCTGGAAACACCATATATTTT. Protein: CASSPDRVPGNTIYF.

The chain combines TRBV6-6 with TRBJ1-5; no clear D gene. The CDR3 covers 11 residues. Germline CDR1 is MNHNY and CDR2 is SVGAGI (reference sequence). The V and J ends lost 6 bases and 9 bases respectively, with 9 bases between them. The CDR3 loop reads CASSLAGPQHF. CDR3 coding DNA: TGTGCCAGCAGCTTAGCCGGGCCCCAGCATTTT.

The V call is TRBV7-9, the J call TRBJ2-7; 9 bases are a match to TRBD1. J was trimmed by 3 bases and V by 5 bases; bases with no gene match: 8. This CDR3 has 15 amino acids. Germline CDR1 reads SEHNR; CDR2 reads FQNEAQ (reference sequence). DNA of the CDR3: TGTGCCAGCAGCCAGGACAGGGGCCTTTACTACGAGCAGTACTTC. It translates to CASSQDRGLYYEQYF.

V usage is TRBV5-1 and J usage is TRBJ2-3, with 7 bases matching TRBD2. This CDR3 region has 17 residues. V dropped 0 bases and J dropped 1; count of bases not matched to a gene: 8. Germline lookup yields CDR1 SGHRS and CDR2 YFSETQ. The CDR3 DNA is TGCGCCAGCAGCTTGGGTCGGACTAGAGGGGGCACAGATACGCAGTATTTT. Its translation: CASSLGRTRGGTDTQYF.

About this clone: Other DNA variants within this sample encode the same CDR3. This sequence joins TRBV5-1 and TRBJ2-1; TRBD2 agrees at 11 bases. The germline V gene has CDR1 SGHRS and CDR2 YFSETQ. CDR3 length: 15 amino acids. The V and J ends lost 3 bases and 5 bases, in that order; junction bases with no gene match: 4. In nucleotides, the CDR3 is TGCGCCAGCAGCTCAGGGACTAGCGGTAACAATGAGCAGTTCTTC. This encodes CASSSGTSGNNEQFF. The full variable domain, in which reference TRBV5-1 and TRBJ2-1 provide the parts outside the CDR3, is KAGVTQTPRYLIKTRGQQVTLSCSPISGHRSVSWYQQTPGQGLQFLFEYFSETQRNKGNFPGRFSGRQFSNSRSEMNVSTLELGDSALYLCASSSGTSGNNEQFFGPGTRLTVL.

CDR3 sequence (DNA): TGTGCCAGCAGCTCGCCCGGGACAGCTTACAATGAGCAGTTCTTC. This encodes CASSSPGTAYNEQFF. This rearrangement joins TRBV11-2 to TRBJ2-1; the match to TRBD1 covers 7 bases. This CDR3 has 15 amino acids. The germline V gene encodes CDR1 SGHAT and CDR2 FQNNGV. V trimming: 4 bases; J trimming: 4 bases; junction bases outside the gene matches: 7.

Comment on this clone: Germline and junction disagree at one end, which may indicate a read error. V and J are TRBV15 and TRBJ2-7; the D is unclear. The CDR3 is 12 amino acids. CDR1 is LNHNV and CDR2 is YYDKDF in the germline V gene (reference sequence). The chain's CDR3 is CAASRDDQARYF. For the CDR3, the DNA is TGTGCCGCCAGCAGAGATGATCAGGCCCGGTACTTC.

This chain joins TRBV30 and TRBJ2-5, with 11 bases fitting TRBD2. Judging by the DNA end, TRBJ2-7 fits better; the J call may be wrong. The length of the CDR3 is 13 residues. Germline CDR1 and CDR2: GTSNPN and SVGIG (reference sequence). This CDR3 is CAWSTSGSYEQYF. DNA of the CDR3: TGTGCCTGGAGTACTAGCGGGAGTTACGAGCAGTACTTC.

V gene TRBV2 combines with J gene TRBJ1-4; 8 positions match TRBD1. The CDR3 totals 15 residues. J was trimmed by 1 base and V by 8 bases; bases with no gene match: 6. Germline CDR1 is SNHLY and CDR2 is FYNNEI. This CDR3 reads CASGRDRGTNEKLFF. The CDR3 DNA sequence: TGTGCCAGCGGCCGAGACAGGGGAACTAATGAAAAACTGTTTTTT.

CDR3 DNA: TGTGCCTGGCACAGGAACACTGAAGCTTTCTTT. It codes for CAWHRNTEAFF. V gene TRBV30 combines with J gene TRBJ1-1; the D is unclear. The CDR3 is 11 amino acids. From germline, CDR1 is GTSNPN and CDR2 SVGIG (reference sequence). The V and J ends lost 5 bases and 1 base respectively, with 5 bases between them. The variable domain in full, completed from reference TRBV30 and TRBJ1-1, reads SQTIHQWPATLVQPVGSPLSLECTVEGTSNPNLYWYRQAAGRGLQLLFYSVGIGQISSEVPQNLSASRPQDRQFILSSKKLLLSDSGFYLCAWHRNTEAFFGQGTRLTVV.

The chain combines TRBV14 with TRBJ1-1; TRBD1 might be the D (5 bases). Trimming cost V 0 bases and J 4 bases, with 18 bases left between them. The CDR3 contains 17 residues. Germline CDR1 and CDR2: SGHDN and FVKESK. The CDR3 protein is CASSQDMGPVVITEAFF. The DNA for the CDR3 is TGTGCCAGCAGCCAAGACATGGGGCCGGTCGTGATCACTGAAGCTTTCTTT. Using reference TRBV14 and TRBJ1-1 for the parts outside the CDR3, the full variable domain is EAGVTQFPSHSVIEKGQTVTLRCDPISGHDNLYWYRRVMGKEIKFLLHFVKESKQDESGMPNNRFLAERTGGTYSTLKVQPAELEDSGVYFCASSQDMGPVVITEAFFGQGTRLTVV.